This note documents a single TCR beta chain sequence. This sample is drawn from a study of OX40 agonist ivuxolimab in advanced cancers. About the research overall: The dose-escalation cohort had hepatocellular carcinoma, melanoma, renal cell or head and neck cancer. Having had anti-PD-1, anti-PD-L1 or anti-CTLA-4 therapy before was allowed, and roughly 40% had some.

CDR3 size: 13 residues. V gave up 3 bases and J gave up 5 bases, with 8 bases separating them. Germline-derived CDR1 and CDR2 are MRHNA and SNTAGT. Data came from immunoSEQ multiplex PCR; TCRdb stores just in-frame clones and leaves some out. The top ten hold roughly 2.8% of the sample, which has about 78,000 clones, almost 95% seen once. The sequencing here drew on CD4+ or CD8+ T cells sorted from blood, taken in a trial of the OX40 agonist ivuxolimab. The rearrangement uses TRBV6-4 and TRBJ1-5; D might be TRBD1 (6 bases). This clonotype originated in an adult with an advanced solid tumor such as melanoma, head and neck, liver or kidney cancer. The CDR3 here is CASSEAGDQPQHF. The CDR3 DNA follows: TGTGCCAGCAGTGAGGCAGGGGATCAGCCCCAGCATTTT.